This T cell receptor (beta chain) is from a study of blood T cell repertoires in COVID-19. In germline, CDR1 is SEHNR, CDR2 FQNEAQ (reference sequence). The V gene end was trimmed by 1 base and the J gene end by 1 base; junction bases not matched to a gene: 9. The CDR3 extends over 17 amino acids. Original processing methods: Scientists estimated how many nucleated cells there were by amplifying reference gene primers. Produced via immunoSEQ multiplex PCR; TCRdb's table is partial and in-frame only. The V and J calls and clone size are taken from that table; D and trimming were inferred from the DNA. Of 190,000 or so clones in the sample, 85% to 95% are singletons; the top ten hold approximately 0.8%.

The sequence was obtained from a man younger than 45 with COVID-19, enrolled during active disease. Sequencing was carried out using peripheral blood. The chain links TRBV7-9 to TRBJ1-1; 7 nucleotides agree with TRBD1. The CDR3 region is CASSLVSTGRGNTEAFF. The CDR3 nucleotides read TGTGCCAGCAGCTTAGTATCGACAGGGCGAGGGAACACTGAAGCTTTCTTT.